This T cell receptor beta chain was captured in a study of blood T cell repertoires in COVID-19. About the research overall: COVID-19 samples from acute and convalescent phases originated in the United States, Italy and Spain. PBMCs, B-cell-depleted T cells, or T cells provided the cDNA or gDNA that made up the material.

Original handling: Nucleated cell counts were estimated from reference gene primer amplification. Clones were read by immunoSEQ multiplex PCR, and TCRdb kept only the in-frame ones, dropping some. V and J calls plus clone size are reproduced from that table; the DNA served to infer D and trimming. The repertoire holds over 130,000 clones, with approximately 90% as singletons. The CDR3 loop spans 14 amino acids. V shed 0 bases, J shed 2 bases, and the junction held 0 bases outside the gene matches. Germline V gives CDR1 SGHDT, CDR2 YYEEEE. The specimen was peripheral blood. The sequence was collected from a human donor in a cohort sampled during active COVID-19. The chain is built from TRBV5-6 and TRBJ2-7; TRBD1 aligns across 9 bases. CDR3 sequence (DNA): TGTGCCAGCAGCTTGGGACAGGGGGCCTACGAGCAGTACTTC. Amino acids: CASSLGQGAYEQYF.